These T cell receptor beta chains were read from a single sample in a study of CD8 T cells in ankylosing spondylitis. TCRdb fed the 5' RACE reads into MiXCR, producing one record per CDR3 protein. The table shows 150,000 to 200,000 distinct CDR3 sequences, with approximately 32% occurring only once. Sequencing was performed on synovial fluid, either unsorted or a sorted T cell fraction (not recorded which). The receptors stem from a male donor with ankylosing spondylitis. The CDR3 runs from the conserved cysteine through the conserved F or W. A D gene is named only where the DNA matches it firmly. Not every row has a clone size; where given, it reads once, few, many or a size class.

j_gene | abundance | v_gene | d_gene | CDR3aa | CDR3nt
TRBJ2-2 | - | TRBV5-1 | TRBD1 | CASSLGQGANTGELFF | TGCGCCAGCAGCTTGGGACAGGGGGCGAACACCGGGGAGCTGTTTTTT
TRBJ1-2 | few | TRBV4-2 | - | CASSQDSSNYGYTF | TGTGCCAGCAGCCAGGATAGCTCTAACTATGGCTACACCTTC
TRBJ1-1 | few | TRBV28 | - | CASSLQGGGGTEAFF | TGTGCCAGCAGTTTACAGGGAGGGGGTGGCACTGAAGCTTTCTTT
TRBJ2-7 | few | TRBV23-1 | TRBD2 | CASSQLQGTSGSGSSYEQYF | TGCGCCAGCAGTCAACTACAGGGGACTAGCGGGAGTGGGAGCTCCTACGAGCAGTACTTC
TRBJ1-5 | - | TRBV20-1 | TRBD1 | CSARQGGDNQPQHF | TGCAGTGCTAGACAGGGGGGTGACAATCAGCCCCAGCATTTT
TRBJ1-5 | - | TRBV20-1 | - | CSVWGMGSNQPQHF | TGCAGTGTGTGGGGGATGGGAAGCAATCAGCCCCAGCATTTT
TRBJ2-1 | - | TRBV27 | TRBD1 | CASSLDRGTYNEQFF | TGTGCCAGCAGTCTGGACAGGGGTACGTACAATGAGCAGTTCTTC
TRBJ2-3 | - | TRBV28 | - | CASSFGERATDTQYF | TGTGCCAGCAGTTTTGGGGAGCGGGCCACAGATACGCAGTATTTT
TRBJ1-6 | - | TRBV5-7 | - | CASSPGPRSYNSPLHF | TGTGCCAGCAGCCCTGGTCCCCGCTCCTATAATTCACCCCTCCACTTT
TRBJ1-1 | many | TRBV18 | - | CASSATGVNTEAFF | TGTGCCAGCTCAGCAACAGGCGTGAACACTGAAGCTTTCTTT